The 17 T cell receptor beta chains listed next were all sequenced from one sample in a study of CD8 T cells in Susac syndrome (dated by TCRdb to between 2018 and 2021). Libraries came from the immunoSEQ multiplex PCR assay. RNA was extracted with the RNeasy kit and roughly 0.45 to 1 ug was reverse transcribed using random hexamers. TCRdb itself trimmed the public reads at Q25 with fastp, ran MiXCR and retained productive beta chains. Each entry is one CDR3 protein sequence, shown with its most common DNA and genes. Here the sample has nearly 200,000 distinct CDR3 sequences; roughly 96% occur a single time. The ten most abundant clones make up roughly 0.094% of the sample. The sequenced sample consisted of CD4+ T cells from PBMCs. These receptor sequences come from a human donor with multiple sclerosis.

This clonotype has only one observation. The chain employs TRBV30 and TRBJ1-1; D ambiguous. CDR3 length: 11 residues. With 5 bases removed from V and 6 bases from J, the gap between germline ends came to 10 bases. The V gene's germline CDR1 is GTSNPN and CDR2 SVGIG (reference sequence). This chain's CDR3 is CAWASVAEAFF. In DNA, the CDR3 is TGTGCCTGGGCCTCAGTGGCTGAAGCTTTCTTT.

The V gene is TRBV3-1, the J gene TRBJ1-5; the D gene is possibly TRBD1 (5 bases). This CDR3 spans 13 amino acids. V lost 4 bases and J lost 3, with 7 bases in between. The germline CDR1 and CDR2 sequences are LGHDT and YNNKEL (reference sequence). DNA of the CDR3: TGTGCCAGCAGCCCGGGGCTCAATCAGCCCCAGCATTTT. Residues: CASSPGLNQPQHF. Full variable domain (missing parts from reference TRBV3-1 and TRBJ1-5): DTAVSQTPKYLVTQMGNDKSIKCEQNLGHDTMYWYKQDSKKFLKIMFSYNNKELIINETVPNRFSPKSPDKAHLNLHINSLELGDSAVYFCASSPGLNQPQHFGDGTRLSIL.

The V and J genes are TRBV20-1 and TRBJ2-1; 9 bases agree with TRBD2. Unmatched junction bases numbered 19, after V lost 6 bases and J lost 7 bases. The CDR3 is 17 residues long. Germline V lookup: CDR1 DFQATT, CDR2 SNEGSKA (reference sequence). The CDR3 coding sequence is TGCAGTGCCTCCAACTGGGCTAGCGGGGTAGGGGGGAATGAGCAGTTCTTC. Translation gives CSASNWASGVGGNEQFF.

The chain employs TRBV11-2 and TRBJ1-1; D unresolved. CDR3 size: 14 residues. Looked up from germline, CDR1 is SGHAT and CDR2 is FQNNGV. Trimming removed 4 bases at V and 0 bases at J, with 9 bases between. CDR3 coding DNA: TGTGCCAGCAGCTGGTGGTTCCTGAACACTGAAGCTTTCTTT. The encoded protein is CASSWWFLNTEAFF.

The rearrangement links TRBV2 to TRBJ1-1, with D unclear. V dropped 7 bases and J dropped 5 bases, with 11 bases sitting between them. The CDR3 consists of 12 residues. Germline assignment: CDR1 SNHLY and CDR2 FYNNEI. CDR3 sequence (DNA): TGTGCCAGCAATAAGGGCATTACTGAAGCTTTCTTT. The encoded protein is CASNKGITEAFF.

This chain joins TRBV27 and TRBJ2-7, with 8 bases that match TRBD2. The V gene's germline CDR1 is MNHEY and CDR2 SMNVEV (reference sequence). The CDR3 extends over 15 amino acids. Trimming removed 5 bases from V and 3 bases from J; junction bases left unmatched: 9. The DNA of the CDR3 is TGTGCCAGCAGTACCTTAGGAGCGGGAGACTACGAGCAGTACTTC. Translating it yields CASSTLGAGDYEQYF.

This chain links TRBV28 with TRBJ2-7; D may match TRBD1 or TRBD2 (5 bases each). This CDR3 is 14 amino acids long. Trimming removed 7 bases at V and 9 bases at J, with 22 bases between. Germline V gene sequence: CDR1 MDHEN, CDR2 SYDVKM. CDR3 DNA: TGTGCCAGCATGACGGGACGGAGCCTCCGTGGGCAGTACTTC. Its translation: CASMTGRSLRGQYF.

The rearrangement uses TRBV3-1 and TRBJ1-2; 10 bases fit TRBD1. The CDR3 sequence is 15 residues long. V dropped 5 bases and J dropped 4; count of bases not matched to a gene: 7. CDR1 is LGHDT and CDR2 is YNNKEL in the germline V gene (reference sequence). Here the CDR3 DNA reads TGTGCCAGCAGCGGGGGGACAGGGGTTTCCTATGGCTACACCTTC. As protein: CASSGGTGVSYGYTF. The full variable domain, its missing parts supplied by reference TRBV3-1 and TRBJ1-2, is DTAVSQTPKYLVTQMGNDKSIKCEQNLGHDTMYWYKQDSKKFLKIMFSYNNKELIINETVPNRFSPKSPDKAHLNLHINSLELGDSAVYFCASSGGTGVSYGYTFGSGTRLTVV.

The chain couples TRBV2 to TRBJ1-2, with D perhaps matching TRBD1 (5 bases). This CDR3 comprises 13 residues. Germline V gene sequence: CDR1 SNHLY, CDR2 FYNNEI. Trimming shortened V by 9 bases and J by 4 bases, and 15 bases separated the two germline ends. The CDR3 here is CASDRDRFYGYTF. The CDR3 nucleotides read TGTGCCAGTGACCGGGACCGCTTCTATGGCTACACCTTC.

The rearrangement uses TRBV24-1 and TRBJ2-5; 7 bases align to TRBD1. Germline V gene sequence: CDR1 KGHDR, CDR2 SFDVKD. CDR3 length: 14 residues. V dropped 4 bases and J dropped 3; count of bases not matched to a gene: 4. The DNA for the CDR3 is TGTGCCACCAGTGAGGCAGGGACAGAAGAGACCCAGTACTTC. Translation: CATSEAGTEETQYF.

This chain uses TRBV4-1 with TRBJ2-1, with TRBD2 matching 13 bases. Looked up from germline, CDR1 is MGHRA and CDR2 is YSYEKL. The CDR3 contains 17 residues. Losses at the gene ends were 1 base for V and 8 bases for J; bases not matched to a gene: 8. The CDR3 loop reads CASSQATSGRAIDEQFF. The CDR3 nucleotides read TGCGCCAGCAGCCAAGCTACTAGCGGGAGGGCCATCGATGAGCAGTTCTTC.

The chain uses TRBV5-1 and TRBJ2-2; unclear D gene. The CDR3 contains 14 residues. Trimming removed 0 bases from V and 1 base from J, with 4 bases in between. Germline V gene data show CDR1 as SGHRS and CDR2 as YFSETQ. CDR3 sequence: CASSLAENTGELFF. DNA for the CDR3: TGCGCCAGCAGCTTGGCCGAGAACACCGGGGAGCTGTTTTTT. Combining the CDR3 with reference TRBV5-1 and TRBJ2-2 gives the whole variable domain KAGVTQTPRYLIKTRGQQVTLSCSPISGHRSVSWYQQTPGQGLQFLFEYFSETQRNKGNFPGRFSGRQFSNSRSEMNVSTLELGDSALYLCASSLAENTGELFFGEGSRLTVL.

The V gene is TRBV29-1, the J gene TRBJ1-4; D is undetermined. The CDR3 is made up of 13 amino acids. CDR1 is SQVTM and CDR2 is ANQGSEA in the germline V gene. V dropped 4 bases and J dropped 13 bases, with 19 bases sitting between them. CDR3 sequence reads: CSVAGNYSRGLFF. The CDR3 nucleotides read TGCAGCGTTGCGGGGAACTATAGTCGGGGACTGTTTTTT.

The V and J genes are TRBV6-6 and TRBJ2-5; D is possibly TRBD2 (5 bases). Trimming took off 8 bases at V and 5 bases at J, with 15 bases between the two ends. The length of the CDR3 is 13 residues. Germline V CDR1 and CDR2: MNHNY, SVGAGI (reference sequence). The CDR3: CASSKLERETQYF. The CDR3 DNA sequence: TGTGCCAGCTCGAAACTAGAGAGGGAGACCCAGTACTTC.

The chain couples TRBV30 to TRBJ2-4; TRBD2 matches at 7 bases. CDR3 length: 13 amino acids. Germline V lookup: CDR1 GTSNPN, CDR2 SVGIG (reference sequence). J lost 6 bases, V lost 6 bases, and 8 bases had no gene match. Here the CDR3 reads CACFGLGRNIQYF. DNA of the CDR3: TGTGCCTGTTTTGGACTAGGGAGAAACATTCAGTACTTC. The entire variable domain, with the rest obtained from reference TRBV30 and TRBJ2-4, is as follows: SQTIHQWPATLVQPVGSPLSLECTVEGTSNPNLYWYRQAAGRGLQLLFYSVGIGQISSEVPQNLSASRPQDRQFILSSKKLLLSDSGFYLCACFGLGRNIQYFGAGTRLSVL.

V gene TRBV29-1 combines with J gene TRBJ2-7, with 8 bases lining up with TRBD2. V lost 3 bases, J lost 1 base, and 2 bases stayed unmatched. Germline CDR1 SQVTM, CDR2 ANQGSEA. This CDR3 is built from 13 residues. CDR3 sequence (DNA): TGCAGCGTTGAGCGGGAGGAGTCCTACGAGCAGTACTTC. Translated, it gives CSVEREESYEQYF.

The chain joins TRBV6-5 to TRBJ1-3; the D is unclear. This CDR3 spans 13 amino acids. With 4 bases removed from V and 0 bases from J, the gap between germline ends came to 4 bases. Germline assignment: CDR1 MNHEY and CDR2 SVGAGI. The CDR3 spells CASSSPSGNTIYF. The CDR3 bases are TGTGCCAGCAGTTCCCCCTCTGGAAACACCATATATTTT.